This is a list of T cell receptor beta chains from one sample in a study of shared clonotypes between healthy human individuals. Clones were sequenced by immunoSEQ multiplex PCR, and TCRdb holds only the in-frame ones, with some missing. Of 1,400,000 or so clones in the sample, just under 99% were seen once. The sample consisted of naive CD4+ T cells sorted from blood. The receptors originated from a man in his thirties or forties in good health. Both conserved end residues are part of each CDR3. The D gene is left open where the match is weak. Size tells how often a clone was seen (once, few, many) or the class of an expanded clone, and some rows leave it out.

CDR3nt: TGCGCCAGCAGCTTCAGTCACGTACAAGAGACCCAGTACTTC; CDR3aa: CASSFSHVQETQYF; abundance: once; d_gene: .; j_gene: TRBJ2-5; v_gene: TRBV5-1
CDR3nt: TGTGCCAGCAGCCCCCAGGGGGCTGGCAATCAGCCCCAGCATTTT; CDR3aa: CASSPQGAGNQPQHF; abundance: .; d_gene: TRBD1; j_gene: TRBJ1-5; v_gene: TRBV7-9
CDR3nt: TGTGCCAGCAGCATTGGACAGAGGACAGATACGCAGTATTTT; CDR3aa: CASSIGQRTDTQYF; abundance: .; d_gene: .; j_gene: TRBJ2-3; v_gene: TRBV5-4
CDR3nt: TGTGCCAGCAGCGCCGAGAATGAGCAGTTCTTC; CDR3aa: CASSAENEQFF; abundance: .; d_gene: .; j_gene: TRBJ2-1; v_gene: TRBV2
CDR3nt: TGCAGTGCTAGAGAGGGCGGAGGCTACACCTTC; CDR3aa: CSAREGGGYTF; abundance: .; d_gene: .; j_gene: TRBJ1-2; v_gene: TRBV20-1
CDR3nt: TGTGCCACCAGCAGGGACAGGGGGACTTACAATGAGCAGTTCTTC; CDR3aa: CATSRDRGTYNEQFF; abundance: once; d_gene: TRBD1; j_gene: TRBJ2-1; v_gene: TRBV15
CDR3nt: TGTGCCAGCAGAATGGGACAGGGACGTGGCAATGAGCAGTTCTTC; CDR3aa: CASRMGQGRGNEQFF; abundance: .; d_gene: TRBD1; j_gene: TRBJ2-1; v_gene: TRBV27
CDR3nt: TGTGCCAGCAGCCGTCGTGGTACCGGGGAGCTGTTTTTT; CDR3aa: CASSRRGTGELFF; abundance: .; d_gene: .; j_gene: TRBJ2-2; v_gene: TRBV11-2
CDR3nt: TGCGCCAGCAGCCAAGAGGGGACTAGCGGGAGCCGCAATGAGCAGTTCTTC; CDR3aa: CASSQEGTSGSRNEQFF; abundance: .; d_gene: TRBD2; j_gene: TRBJ2-1; v_gene: TRBV4-3
CDR3nt: TGTGCCAGCTCACTAGGACTAGCGGATACCTACGAGCAGTACTTC; CDR3aa: CASSLGLADTYEQYF; abundance: .; d_gene: TRBD2; j_gene: TRBJ2-7; v_gene: TRBV18
CDR3nt: TGTGCCAGCAGTTACTCTCGGGGGAGTGAGACCCAGTACTTC; CDR3aa: CASSYSRGSETQYF; abundance: .; d_gene: .; j_gene: TRBJ2-5; v_gene: TRBV6-5
CDR3nt: TGTGCCAGCAGCACCTACAATGAGCAGTTCTTC; CDR3aa: CASSTYNEQFF; abundance: .; d_gene: .; j_gene: TRBJ2-1; v_gene: TRBV5-5
CDR3nt: TGTGCCAGCAGTTCGACAGGGAGAACTGAAGCTTTCTTT; CDR3aa: CASSSTGRTEAFF; abundance: .; d_gene: TRBD1; j_gene: TRBJ1-1; v_gene: TRBV13
CDR3nt: TGTGCCAGCAGCTCCAGACTAGCGGGGGTCACCGGGGAGCTGTTTTTT; CDR3aa: CASSSRLAGVTGELFF; abundance: .; d_gene: TRBD2; j_gene: TRBJ2-2; v_gene: TRBV7-6
CDR3nt: TGTGCCAGCAGCAGAGGACAGGGGGCGAACTATGGCTACACCTTC; CDR3aa: CASSRGQGANYGYTF; abundance: .; d_gene: TRBD1; j_gene: TRBJ1-2; v_gene: TRBV11-2
CDR3nt: TGTGCCAGCAGCTTAGAAGGAGGCACAGGGTGGGCGAAAAACATTCAGTACTTC; CDR3aa: CASSLEGGTGWAKNIQYF; abundance: .; d_gene: .; j_gene: TRBJ2-4; v_gene: TRBV7-2
CDR3nt: TGTGCCAGCAGATACGGGACGGCAACTTTTCAGACCCAGTACTTC; CDR3aa: CASRYGTATFQTQYF; abundance: .; d_gene: .; j_gene: TRBJ2-5; v_gene: TRBV11-2
CDR3nt: TGTGCCAGCAGACTTGACACGCATGGCTACACCTTC; CDR3aa: CASRLDTHGYTF; abundance: once; d_gene: .; j_gene: TRBJ1-2; v_gene: TRBV6-5
CDR3nt: TGTGCCAGCCTTAAGGAGAGCTCCTACGAGCAGTACTTC; CDR3aa: CASLKESSYEQYF; abundance: .; d_gene: .; j_gene: TRBJ2-7; v_gene: TRBV25-1
CDR3nt: TGTGCCAGCAGCCTCGGGGCCCGAGGTGGGGCAGATACGCAGTATTTT; CDR3aa: CASSLGARGGADTQYF; abundance: .; d_gene: .; j_gene: TRBJ2-3; v_gene: TRBV7-3
CDR3nt: TGCGCCAGCAGTCGAGGGACTGAATATGAATATGGCTACACCTTC; CDR3aa: CASSRGTEYEYGYTF; abundance: .; d_gene: .; j_gene: TRBJ1-2; v_gene: TRBV5-1
CDR3nt: TGCGCCAGCAGTGAGCAAGCGACCGCAGCCGGGGAGCTGTTTTTT; CDR3aa: CASSEQATAAGELFF; abundance: .; d_gene: .; j_gene: TRBJ2-2; v_gene: TRBV10-1
CDR3nt: TGTGCCAGCACATCAGGGTTGAGGGGCTCTGGAAACACCATATATTTT; CDR3aa: CASTSGLRGSGNTIYF; abundance: .; d_gene: .; j_gene: TRBJ1-3; v_gene: TRBV28
CDR3nt: TGTGCCAGCAGTGAGAGGCCAGCAAATCAGCCCCAGCATTTT; CDR3aa: CASSERPANQPQHF; abundance: .; d_gene: .; j_gene: TRBJ1-5; v_gene: TRBV2
CDR3nt: TGTGCCAGTAGTATGATCCATACGCGGGGCAATCAGCCCCAGCATTTT; CDR3aa: CASSMIHTRGNQPQHF; abundance: .; d_gene: .; j_gene: TRBJ1-5; v_gene: TRBV19
CDR3nt: TGTGCCAGCAGGGGGGACAGCTCAAGCTCCTACGAGCAGTACTTC; CDR3aa: CASRGDSSSSYEQYF; abundance: .; d_gene: TRBD1; j_gene: TRBJ2-7; v_gene: TRBV6-1
CDR3nt: TGTGCCAGCAGTGCCTACGGGACAGGTGGTAATGAGCAGTTCTTC; CDR3aa: CASSAYGTGGNEQFF; abundance: .; d_gene: TRBD1; j_gene: TRBJ2-1; v_gene: TRBV28
CDR3nt: TGTGCCACCAGCAAGCGGGCGGGAGTCGCGATCGAGCAGTACTTC; CDR3aa: CATSKRAGVAIEQYF; abundance: .; d_gene: TRBD2; j_gene: TRBJ2-7; v_gene: TRBV15
CDR3nt: TGCGCCAGCAGCCTGACTAGCGGGATTACGAACACCGGGGAGCTGTTTTTT; CDR3aa: CASSLTSGITNTGELFF; abundance: .; d_gene: TRBD2; j_gene: TRBJ2-2; v_gene: TRBV5-1
CDR3nt: TGTGCCATCACCCAGAGCGGGGACTCGAGAAACACCATATATTTT; CDR3aa: CAITQSGDSRNTIYF; abundance: .; d_gene: .; j_gene: TRBJ1-3; v_gene: TRBV10-3
CDR3nt: TGTGCCAGTAGTATAGCGGGCAGGGCTGGCTACACCTTC; CDR3aa: CASSIAGRAGYTF; abundance: .; d_gene: .; j_gene: TRBJ1-2; v_gene: TRBV19
CDR3nt: TGCGCCAGCAGCTTGGGGTCAGCCCTATCCTACAATGAGCAGTTCTTC; CDR3aa: CASSLGSALSYNEQFF; abundance: .; d_gene: .; j_gene: TRBJ2-1; v_gene: TRBV5-1
CDR3nt: TGCGCCAGCAGCTTTTCCGGGACTAACAATGAGCAGTTCTTC; CDR3aa: CASSFSGTNNEQFF; abundance: .; d_gene: TRBD2; j_gene: TRBJ2-1; v_gene: TRBV5-1
CDR3nt: TGTGCCAGCATGGTACGGACTAGCGGGGGGAATGAGCAGTTCTTC; CDR3aa: CASMVRTSGGNEQFF; abundance: .; d_gene: TRBD2; j_gene: TRBJ2-1; v_gene: TRBV2
CDR3nt: TGTGCCAGCAGCCCGGAGACAGAAAATTACGAGCAGTACTTC; CDR3aa: CASSPETENYEQYF; abundance: .; d_gene: .; j_gene: TRBJ2-7; v_gene: TRBV28
CDR3nt: TGTGCCAGCAGCCCCCAGGGGCTGACTAGCGGGAGCTCCTACGAGCAGTACTTC; CDR3aa: CASSPQGLTSGSSYEQYF; abundance: .; d_gene: TRBD2; j_gene: TRBJ2-7; v_gene: TRBV7-8
CDR3nt: TGTGCCAGCAGCTTGGGACAGGGCAACACAGATACGCAGTATTTT; CDR3aa: CASSLGQGNTDTQYF; abundance: .; d_gene: TRBD1; j_gene: TRBJ2-3; v_gene: TRBV5-4
CDR3nt: TGTGCCAGCGGCGACAGGGGGCGACGTAATGAAGCTTTCTTT; CDR3aa: CASGDRGRRNEAFF; abundance: .; d_gene: TRBD1; j_gene: TRBJ1-1; v_gene: TRBV28
CDR3nt: TGCGCCAGCAGCCCGCCAAGAACAGGGGTACTAGATACGCAGTATTTT; CDR3aa: CASSPPRTGVLDTQYF; abundance: .; d_gene: TRBD1; j_gene: TRBJ2-3; v_gene: TRBV5-1
CDR3nt: TGTGCCAGCTCACCCGAGACAGGTAGCTACGAGCAGTACTTC; CDR3aa: CASSPETGSYEQYF; abundance: .; d_gene: .; j_gene: TRBJ2-7; v_gene: TRBV18
CDR3nt: TGTGCCAGCAGCTTATACGGAACTACTGCGCTATCTGTCTACGAGCAGTACTTC; CDR3aa: CASSLYGTTALSVYEQYF; abundance: .; d_gene: .; j_gene: TRBJ2-7; v_gene: TRBV11-2
CDR3nt: TGTGCCAGCTCACCCAACCCCGACAGTGAAAAACTGTTTTTT; CDR3aa: CASSPNPDSEKLFF; abundance: .; d_gene: .; j_gene: TRBJ1-4; v_gene: TRBV18
CDR3nt: TGTGCCAGCAGCTTGGCGGTTGACACTGAAGCTTTCTTT; CDR3aa: CASSLAVDTEAFF; abundance: .; d_gene: .; j_gene: TRBJ1-1; v_gene: TRBV5-8